This entry lists 18 T cell receptor beta chains sequenced from one sample in a study of blood T cell repertoires in COVID-19. Profiled with immunoSEQ multiplex PCR; TCRdb holds only in-frame clones, not every one. Found here are around 140,000 clones, roughly four fifths of them singletons; the top ten hold 3% to 3.5%. Sequencing was performed on PBMCs or T cells enriched from blood (not recorded which). The receptors were sampled from a woman in her forties or fifties with acute COVID-19.

This clone was detected only a few times. This chain uses TRBV12-3 or TRBV12-4 with TRBJ1-1; D perhaps matches TRBD1 (6 bases). Deletions cut 7 bases from V and 9 bases from J, with 18 bases between. CDR3 length: 13 amino acids. DNA of the CDR3: TGTGCCAGCACCCACTCGGACAGAGCGAAAGCTTTCTTT. Residues: CASTHSDRAKAFF.

The chain carries TRBV9 and TRBJ1-2, with D maybe TRBD1 (6 bases). The CDR3 has 14 residues. Looked up from germline, CDR1 is SGDLS and CDR2 is YYNGEE. Trimming took 4 bases from V and 3 from J, leaving 13 bases between them. The CDR3 is CASSPTGHDYGYTF. In DNA, the CDR3 is TGTGCCAGCAGCCCCACGGGACACGACTATGGCTACACCTTC.

Details on this clone: Different DNA sequences within this sample yield the same CDR3. The genes are TRBV3-1 (or the pseudogene TRBV3-2) and TRBJ2-7; D is unclear. The CDR3 contains 13 residues. Trimming stripped 3 bases from V and 3 bases from J, with 9 bases between. CDR1 is LGHDT, CDR2 YNNKEL, per germline (reference sequence). As DNA, the CDR3 is TGTGCCAGCAGCCAGGGCAGAAACTACGAGCAGTACTTC. Translation gives CASSQGRNYEQYF.

Only one count was recorded for this clone. The chain is built from TRBV12-3 or TRBV12-4 and TRBJ2-3; 7 nucleotides match TRBD1. This CDR3 spans 13 amino acids. Trimming at V came to 6 bases and at J to 5 bases, leaving 5 bases not matched to a gene. The CDR3 spells CASSSGTEDTQYF. The CDR3, as DNA: TGTGCCAGCAGCTCCGGGACAGAAGATACGCAGTATTTT.

This clone was found a few times. The CDR3 sequence: CASSLGAQLEQFF. The CDR3 DNA is TGTGCCAGCAGCTTAGGGGCGCAGCTTGAGCAGTTCTTC. V usage is TRBV7-3 and J usage is TRBJ2-1, with TRBD1 as a possible D gene (5 bases). The V end lost 2 bases, the J end lost 9 bases, and 11 bases lay between the germline ends. The CDR3 totals 13 residues. The germline CDR1 and CDR2 sequences are SGHTA and FQGTGA.

V usage is TRBV19 and J usage is TRBJ2-7, with 9 positions matching TRBD2. This CDR3 has 14 amino acids. The trim removed 10 bases at V and 3 bases at J, leaving 10 bases unmatched. The germline CDR1 and CDR2 sequences are LNHDA and SQIVND (reference sequence). The CDR3 here is CATRAGGGFYEQYF. CDR3 DNA sequence: TGTGCCACAAGAGCGGGAGGAGGTTTCTACGAGCAGTACTTC.

The rearrangement links TRBV24-1 to TRBJ2-5, with D unresolved. This CDR3 is built from 14 residues. Trimming stripped 4 bases from V and 2 bases from J, with 10 bases between. Germline V gene lookup returns CDR1 KGHDR and CDR2 SFDVKD. Written as DNA, the CDR3 is TGTGCCACCAGTGACTCTGACGGGCAAGAGACCCAGTACTTC. Protein product: CATSDSDGQETQYF.

The sample holds one count of this clone. The chain combines TRBV30 with TRBJ1-6; D is perhaps TRBD1 (5 bases). Germline CDR1 and CDR2: GTSNPN and SVGIG (reference sequence). This CDR3 contains 14 residues. V was pared by 4 bases and J by 7 bases, with 14 bases between. CDR3 protein: CAWKVRQSNSPLHF. In nucleotides, the CDR3 is TGTGCCTGGAAAGTGCGACAGTCCAATTCACCCCTCCACTTT.

The V gene is TRBV4-2, the J gene TRBJ1-1, with TRBD1 identical over 7 bases. V lost 4 bases and J lost 8; bases outside the gene matches: 10. The CDR3 spans 14 residues. CDR1 and CDR2 from the germline V gene are LGHNA and YNFKEQ. The CDR3 sequence: CASSLVTGRSEAFF. The CDR3 nucleotides read TGTGCCAGCAGCCTGGTGACAGGGCGATCGGAAGCTTTCTTT.

CDR3 sequence reads: CASSSTGSTDTQYF. In nucleotides, the CDR3 is TGTGCCAGCAGCTCGACAGGTAGCACAGATACGCAGTATTTT. The V and J genes are TRBV3-1 (or the pseudogene TRBV3-2) and TRBJ2-3; tentative D call: TRBD1 (6 bases). The CDR3 spans 14 residues. Germline assignment: CDR1 LGHDT and CDR2 YNNKEL (reference sequence). Trimming took 5 bases from V and 0 from J, leaving 9 bases between them.

The rearrangement joins TRBV6-5 to TRBJ2-7, with a possible D match to TRBD2 (6 bases). The CDR3 is 15 residues long. Per the germline V gene, CDR1 is MNHEY and CDR2 is SVGAGI. V was pared by 0 bases and J by 0 bases, with 9 bases between. CDR3 residues: CASSYSAGISYEQYF. The CDR3 nucleotides read TGTGCCAGCAGTTACTCGGCGGGAATCTCCTACGAGCAGTACTTC.

CDR3 DNA sequence: TGTGCCAGCAGCTTTAGGGAGGGCAATGAGCAGTTCTTC. Translating gives CASSFREGNEQFF. The chain recombines TRBV11-2 with TRBJ2-1; 7 positions agree with TRBD2. Germline V gene lookup returns CDR1 SGHAT and CDR2 FQNNGV. J lost 6 bases, V lost 3 bases, and 2 bases had no gene match. This CDR3 has 13 residues.

The gene calls are TRBV10-3 and TRBJ1-5; possible D gene TRBD1, 5 bases. CDR1 and CDR2 (germline): ENHRY, SYGVKD. The CDR3 contains 14 residues. The V and J ends lost 3 bases and 7 bases respectively, with 13 bases between them. The CDR3 here is CAISERQGGQPQHF. For the CDR3, the DNA is TGTGCCATCAGTGAAAGGCAGGGAGGCCAGCCCCAGCATTTT.

The chain is built from TRBV5-1 and TRBJ2-3; 8 positions match TRBD1. V shed 4 bases and J 5 bases; nucleotides not matched to a gene: 6. Germline V gene lookup returns CDR1 SGHRS and CDR2 YFSETQ. The CDR3 runs to 14 residues. In DNA form, the CDR3 reads TGCGCCAGCAGCCCACAGGGGGATGAAGATACGCAGTATTTT. This codes for CASSPQGDEDTQYF.

The rearrangement uses TRBV19 and TRBJ2-1, with D uncertain. CDR1 and CDR2 from the germline V gene are LNHDA and SQIVND (reference sequence). The CDR3 length is 13 residues. With 3 bases removed from V and 3 bases from J, the gap between germline ends came to 6 bases. The CDR3 loop reads CASSIRSYNEQFF. CDR3 sequence (DNA): TGTGCCAGTAGTATTCGCAGCTACAATGAGCAGTTCTTC.

J is TRBJ2-2 and V is TRBV3-1 (or the pseudogene TRBV3-2); possible D gene TRBD2, 6 bases. From germline, CDR1 is LGHDT and CDR2 YNNKEL (reference sequence). Trimming shortened V by 8 bases and J by 7 bases, and 20 bases separated the two germline ends. This CDR3 contains 15 residues. CDR3 in DNA: TGTGCCAGCGAACACCCGGGAGTAAGTGGCGGGGAGCTGTTTTTT. Translation gives CASEHPGVSGGELFF.

Here the CDR3 DNA reads TGTGCCAGCAGTGAAGGAGCGCCCTCGGGGAGCGGGGAGCTGTTTTTT. Translating it yields CASSEGAPSGSGELFF. The J gene is TRBJ2-2, the V gene TRBV2; tentatively, D is TRBD2 (5 bases). Germline V CDR1 and CDR2: SNHLY, FYNNEI. CDR3 length: 16 amino acids. V gave up 1 base and J gave up 7 bases, with 16 bases separating them.

The genes are TRBV5-1 and TRBJ1-4; 7 bases are shared with TRBD1. The V gene end was trimmed by 4 bases and the J gene end by 8 bases; junction bases not matched to a gene: 11. The CDR3 runs to 15 residues. Germline lookup yields CDR1 SGHRS and CDR2 YFSETQ. The DNA of the CDR3 is TGCGCCAGCAGCGTATACACAGGGGTAGGAGAAAAACTGTTTTTT. It is translated as CASSVYTGVGEKLFF.